This TCR beta chain was profiled in a study of T-cell memory formation after mild COVID-19. Study results and limitations: CD4+ bias marked clones expanding day 15 to 37, unlike balanced contracting clones.

This clonotype was found many times. Its antigen is still unknown. Unmatched junction bases numbered 6, after V lost 6 bases and J lost 4 bases. CDR1 is DFQATT, CDR2 SNEGSKA, per germline (reference sequence). This CDR3 has 12 residues. A single record per CDR3 protein comes from TCRdb applying MiXCR to the 5' RACE reads. The table lists some 150,000 distinct CDR3 sequences, approximately 5.7% of them singletons. Material: PBMCs or a T cell subset sorted from them (not recorded which). The clonotype was recovered from an adult woman who had mild COVID-19 (a few samples of this study predate the infection). Cell type and time point are not known. The chain recombines TRBV20-1 with TRBJ2-7; 7 bases match TRBD2. DNA of the CDR3: TGCAGTGCGGTGGGGGGGAGGTACGAGCAGTACTTC. Encoded protein: CSAVGGRYEQYF.